This is a list of T cell receptor beta chains from one sample in a study of cytomegalovirus exposure and HLA in healthy donors. The method was immunoSEQ multiplex PCR; TCRdb's version includes in-frame clones alone and lacks a portion of them. The sample has fewer than 200,000 clones; about 86% are singletons. The sample comprised PBMCs. The receptors were gathered from a woman aged 25 to 39 in good health and CMV-seronegative. Both conserved end residues are part of each CDR3. Clone size is shown for a subset of rows, as once, few, many or a class of expanded clone.

j_call: TRBJ1-1
clone_size: few
v_call: TRBV6-5
cdr3_aa: CASSEGGMNTEAFF

j_call: TRBJ1-2
clone_size: few
v_call: TRBV18
cdr3_aa: CASSPPSGTYYGYTF

j_call: TRBJ2-7
clone_size: .
v_call: TRBV7-2
cdr3_aa: CASSLVSEQYF

j_call: TRBJ2-2
clone_size: once
v_call: TRBV5-1
cdr3_aa: CASSLTSGVTGELFF

j_call: TRBJ2-2
clone_size: .
v_call: TRBV7-9
cdr3_aa: CASSLATVNTGELFF

j_call: TRBJ2-5
clone_size: .
v_call: TRBV11-2
cdr3_aa: CASSFGPQETQYF

j_call: TRBJ2-5
clone_size: .
v_call: TRBV27
cdr3_aa: CASSFSQGSRETQYF

j_call: TRBJ2-4
clone_size: .
v_call: TRBV1
cdr3_aa: CTSSAFKGAGGIAKNIQYF

j_call: TRBJ1-1
clone_size: .
v_call: TRBV6-1
cdr3_aa: CASSGEALGTEAFF

j_call: TRBJ2-3
clone_size: .
v_call: TRBV5-5
cdr3_aa: CASSLQRGGSTDTQYF

j_call: TRBJ2-1
clone_size: .
v_call: TRBV7-6
cdr3_aa: CASSRRGQTSYNEQFF

j_call: TRBJ2-7
clone_size: .
v_call: TRBV4-2
cdr3_aa: CASSLRQIGPYEQYF

j_call: TRBJ2-3
clone_size: .
v_call: TRBV7-2
cdr3_aa: CASSLTGITDTQYF

j_call: TRBJ2-1
clone_size: .
v_call: TRBV5-1
cdr3_aa: CASSFLGTSGGSSYNEQFF

j_call: TRBJ2-7
clone_size: .
v_call: TRBV6-1
cdr3_aa: CASSKAFKYEQYF

j_call: TRBJ2-7
clone_size: .
v_call: TRBV6-5
cdr3_aa: CASRRLAEYEQYF

j_call: TRBJ2-7
clone_size: .
v_call: TRBV7-2
cdr3_aa: CASSLGAGTSMREQYF

j_call: TRBJ1-3
clone_size: .
v_call: TRBV30
cdr3_aa: CAWSVAGARGNTIYF

j_call: TRBJ1-2
clone_size: .
v_call: TRBV5-5
cdr3_aa: CASSLRVQGEYGYTF

j_call: TRBJ1-3
clone_size: .
v_call: TRBV9
cdr3_aa: CASSVAAGSGNTIYF

j_call: TRBJ2-7
clone_size: .
v_call: TRBV11-2
cdr3_aa: CASSLVLAYEQYF

j_call: TRBJ1-1
clone_size: .
v_call: TRBV7-2
cdr3_aa: CASSLNRVTEAFF

j_call: TRBJ1-2
clone_size: many
v_call: TRBV4-1
cdr3_aa: CASSQSNSYGYTF

j_call: TRBJ2-3
clone_size: .
v_call: TRBV29-1
cdr3_aa: CSARWYYDTQYF

j_call: TRBJ2-5
clone_size: .
v_call: TRBV7-9
cdr3_aa: CASSLLGGDQYF

j_call: TRBJ1-2
clone_size: .
v_call: TRBV5-6
cdr3_aa: CASSATGDGGYTF

j_call: TRBJ2-5
clone_size: .
v_call: TRBV20-1
cdr3_aa: CSARSGETQYF

j_call: TRBJ2-2
clone_size: .
v_call: TRBV30
cdr3_aa: CAWGTGTSGRSTGELFF

j_call: TRBJ2-4
clone_size: .
v_call: TRBV19
cdr3_aa: CASSPTPGTGGYF

j_call: TRBJ1-2
clone_size: few
v_call: TRBV25-1
cdr3_aa: CASSEFPMTAPTF

j_call: TRBJ2-5
clone_size: .
v_call: TRBV28
cdr3_aa: CASSRRGGGRREETQYF

j_call: TRBJ2-7
clone_size: .
v_call: TRBV15
cdr3_aa: CATSRGEGRHEQYF

j_call: TRBJ2-2
clone_size: .
v_call: TRBV29-1
cdr3_aa: CSVVPKNTGELFF

j_call: TRBJ2-1
clone_size: .
v_call: TRBV13
cdr3_aa: CASSLQGYSYNEQFF

j_call: TRBJ1-1
clone_size: .
v_call: TRBV27
cdr3_aa: CASSLGQATEAFF

j_call: TRBJ2-7
clone_size: .
v_call: TRBV5-6
cdr3_aa: CASSLMYEQYF

j_call: TRBJ1-2
clone_size: .
v_call: TRBV14
cdr3_aa: CASSQDWSSNYGYTF

j_call: TRBJ2-3
clone_size: .
v_call: TRBV2
cdr3_aa: CASTSGISDTQYF

j_call: TRBJ2-7
clone_size: .
v_call: TRBV5-1
cdr3_aa: CASRPTGSSYEQYF

j_call: TRBJ1-4
clone_size: .
v_call: TRBV4-1
cdr3_aa: CASTQWTAINEKLFF

j_call: TRBJ2-2
clone_size: .
v_call: TRBV11-2
cdr3_aa: CASSLSLAELTGELFF

j_call: TRBJ1-4
clone_size: .
v_call: TRBV28
cdr3_aa: CASSLRPREKLFF

j_call: TRBJ2-2
clone_size: .
v_call: TRBV18
cdr3_aa: CASSQTANTGELFF

j_call: TRBJ1-5
clone_size: .
v_call: TRBV2
cdr3_aa: CASSEPGDGNQPQHF

j_call: TRBJ2-7
clone_size: .
v_call: TRBV4-3
cdr3_aa: CASSQVLPTGKASYEQYF